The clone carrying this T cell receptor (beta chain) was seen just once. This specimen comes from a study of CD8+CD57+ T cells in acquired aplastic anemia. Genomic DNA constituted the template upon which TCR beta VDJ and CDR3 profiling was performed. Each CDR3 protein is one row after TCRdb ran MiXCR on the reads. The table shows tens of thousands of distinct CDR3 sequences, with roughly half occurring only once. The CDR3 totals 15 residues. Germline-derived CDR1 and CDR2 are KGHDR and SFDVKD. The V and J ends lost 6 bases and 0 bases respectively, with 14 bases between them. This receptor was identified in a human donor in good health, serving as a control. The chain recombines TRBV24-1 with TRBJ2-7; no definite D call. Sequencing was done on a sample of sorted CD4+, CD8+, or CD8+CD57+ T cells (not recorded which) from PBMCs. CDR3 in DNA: TGTGCCACCAGTTTGACCGGTACTCGCTCCTACGAGCAGTACTTC. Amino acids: CATSLTGTRSYEQYF.